The 5 T cell receptor beta chains presented below share a single source sample, sequenced in a study of beta chain features in type 1 diabetes. cDNA synthesis used the whole RNA isolate, giving expressed TCRB sequences. This table comes from immunoSEQ multiplex PCR, and its TCRdb copy is limited to in-frame clones, with some not included. The table includes 350,000 or so clones, about 18% detected once. Material: naive CD4+ T cells from blood. Every receptor here comes from a woman aged 18-29 years in good health.

The V and J genes are TRBV5-1 and TRBJ1-1; the D gene is possibly TRBD1 (6 bases). The CDR3 has 15 residues. Trimming removed 0 bases at V and 0 bases at J, with 9 bases between. Germline CDR1 SGHRS, CDR2 YFSETQ. The chain's CDR3 is CASSLEGHVNTEAFF. CDR3 nucleotides: TGCGCCAGCAGCTTGGAGGGACATGTGAACACTGAAGCTTTCTTT. Combining the CDR3 with reference TRBV5-1 and TRBJ1-1 gives the whole variable domain KAGVTQTPRYLIKTRGQQVTLSCSPISGHRSVSWYQQTPGQGLQFLFEYFSETQRNKGNFPGRFSGRQFSNSRSEMNVSTLELGDSALYLCASSLEGHVNTEAFFGQGTRLTVV.

V and J are TRBV28 and TRBJ1-6; possible D gene TRBD1, 6 bases. The V end was cut by 5 bases, the J end by 10 bases, with 18 bases between. The germline gives CDR1 MDHEN, CDR2 SYDVKM. The CDR3 is made up of 15 amino acids. CDR3 sequence reads: CASSPGGGATSPLHF. The CDR3, as DNA: TGTGCCAGCAGTCCAGGAGGGGGGGCGACGTCACCCCTCCACTTT.

This rearrangement joins TRBV11-2 to TRBJ2-1; unclear D gene. Germline assignment: CDR1 SGHAT and CDR2 FQNNGV. The V and J ends lost 4 bases and 6 bases respectively, with 16 bases between them. This CDR3 has 15 residues. CDR3 in amino acids: CASSSVTPRSNEQFF. CDR3 nucleotides: TGTGCCAGCAGCTCGGTGACTCCTCGATCCAATGAGCAGTTCTTC. Together with reference TRBV11-2 and TRBJ2-1, the CDR3 gives the full variable domain: EAGVAQSPRYKIIEKRQSVAFWCNPISGHATLYWYQQILGQGPKLLIQFQNNGVVDDSQLPKDRFSAERLKGVDSTLKIQPAKLEDSAVYLCASSSVTPRSNEQFFGPGTRLTVL.

In its sample, this clone was seen a few times. The chain couples TRBV2 to TRBJ2-7; no definite D call. This CDR3 is 12 amino acids long. The germline CDR1 and CDR2 sequences are SNHLY and FYNNEI. Trimming cost V 2 bases and J 4 bases, with 6 bases left between them. The CDR3 loop is CASSERGYEQYF. CDR3 bases: TGTGCCAGCAGTGAACGCGGATACGAGCAGTACTTC.

The chain employs TRBV18 and TRBJ2-1; 14 nucleotides match TRBD2. The CDR3 consists of 17 residues. Germline V CDR1 and CDR2: KGHSH, LQKENI. J gave up 7 bases and V 1 base, and 6 bases lay outside the gene matches. CDR3 DNA sequence: TGTGCCAGCTCACCACGACTCGGGACTAGCGGGAGAAATGAGCAGTTCTTC. Amino acid sequence: CASSPRLGTSGRNEQFF.